This record concerns one TCR beta chain sequence. The sample is drawn from a study of blood T cell repertoires in COVID-19. Study at large: Some COVID-19 samples were acute and others convalescent; all came from the United States, Italy and Spain. Nucleic acid was either cDNA or gDNA, and it came from T cells, B-cell-depleted T cells, or PBMCs.

In the source study's methods: Researchers report that nucleated cell counts were estimated from reference gene primer amplification. The data were produced by immunoSEQ multiplex PCR, yet TCRdb's version contains in-frame clones alone and is incomplete. That table gives V, J and clone size, and the DNA gave D and trimming. Of a few hundred thousand clones in the sample, around 84% are singletons; the top ten hold 2.5% to 3.5%. The CDR3 totals 14 residues. The V gene's germline CDR1 is SGHAT and CDR2 FQDESV (reference sequence). Trimming took 5 bases from V and 3 from J; bases not matched to a gene: 6.

The receptor was isolated from a human donor in a cohort sampled during active COVID-19. Input material: peripheral blood. The J gene is TRBJ1-2, the V gene TRBV11-1, with 7 bases matching TRBD1. CDR3 sequence reads: CASSPEGQHYGYTF. The CDR3 coding sequence is TGTGCCAGCAGCCCGGAGGGACAGCACTATGGCTACACCTTC. Looking up the rest from reference TRBV11-1 and TRBJ1-2 gives the full variable domain: EAEVAQSPRYKITEKSQAVAFWCDPISGHATLYWYRQILGQGPELLVQFQDESVVDDSQLPKDRFSAERLKGVDSTLKIQPAELGDSAMYLCASSPEGQHYGYTFGSGTRLTVV.